The clone carrying this T cell receptor (beta chain) was counted a few times. Its specificity is unknown. The data stem from a study of PD-1 blockade in mismatch repair-deficient tumors. Study conclusions and caveats: Tumor-resident clones, often absent from pretreatment blood, expanded after pembrolizumab and then contracted.

Mismatch repair deficiency was confirmed in all patients, by PCR or immunohistochemistry. A few pembrolizumab responders had their TCRs sequenced. Method: immunoSEQ multiplex PCR; TCRdb's copy keeps in-frame clones and lacks some. The sample consists of roughly 38,000 clones, over 80% of them appearing once. The CDR3 length is 15 residues. V was clipped by 5 bases and J by 4 bases; unmatched bases: 6. CDR1 MDHEN and CDR2 SYDVKM come from the germline V gene. The clonotype originates from an adult with mismatch repair-deficient cancer. The sample here was PBMCs, taken 38 to 40 weeks after starting pembrolizumab. The J gene is TRBJ2-5, the V gene TRBV28, with TRBD2 matching 11 bases. CDR3 DNA sequence: TGTGCCAGCAGTCGACTAGCGGGGAAAGGAGAGACCCAGTACTTC. It specifies CASSRLAGKGETQYF.